Listed here are 8 T cell receptor beta chains from one sample, sequenced in a study of cytomegalovirus exposure and HLA in healthy donors. 13 Jbeta primers and 60 Vbeta primers were used for the PCR. Method: immunoSEQ multiplex PCR; TCRdb's copy keeps in-frame clones and lacks some. The table lists around 150,000 clones, roughly 79% of them singletons. Sample: PBMCs. Receptors originate from a woman in her forties or fifties in good health and CMV-seronegative.

The genes are TRBV9 and TRBJ1-1, with D perhaps TRBD1 (6 bases). The CDR3 runs to 14 residues. Germline V gene data show CDR1 as SGDLS and CDR2 as YYNGEE. V dropped 4 bases and J dropped 6 bases, with 16 bases sitting between them. The CDR3 here is CASSPPDSSPEAFF. The CDR3 coding sequence is TGTGCCAGCAGCCCGCCGGACAGTTCCCCTGAAGCTTTCTTT.

CDR3 in amino acids: CASGGDTQYF. DNA of the CDR3: TGTGCCAGCGGGGGGGATACGCAGTATTTT. This chain links TRBV9 with TRBJ2-3; a weak D match, TRBD2 (6 bases). The germline V and J ends were trimmed by 7 bases and 6 bases, with 6 bases remaining between them. This CDR3 has 10 residues. Germline CDR1 reads SGDLS; CDR2 reads YYNGEE.

This chain connects TRBV10-3 to TRBJ2-5, with D possibly being TRBD2 (7 bases). Trimming took off 8 bases at V and 4 bases at J, with 23 bases between the two ends. Germline V gene lookup returns CDR1 ENHRY and CDR2 SYGVKD. The CDR3 consists of 16 residues. The CDR3 loop reads CAIRPSGGGRGETQYF. CDR3 nucleotides: TGTGCCATCCGCCCTAGCGGTGGTGGCAGGGGAGAGACCCAGTACTTC.

The V gene is TRBV5-6, the J gene TRBJ1-1; TRBD1 matches at 9 bases. The CDR3 contains 17 residues. V shed 2 bases and J 1 base; nucleotides not matched to a gene: 9. Germline lookup yields CDR1 SGHDT and CDR2 YYEEEE. CDR3 in amino acids: CASSFSWGQGTNTEAFF. In DNA, the CDR3 is TGTGCCAGCAGCTTTTCGTGGGGACAGGGAACGAACACTGAAGCTTTCTTT. Based on the CDR3 plus reference TRBV5-6 and TRBJ1-1, the full variable domain is DAGVTQSPTHLIKTRGQQVTLRCSPKSGHDTVSWYQQALGQGPQFIFQYYEEEERQRGNFPDRFSGHQFPNYSSELNVNALLLGDSALYLCASSFSWGQGTNTEAFFGQGTRLTVV.

The V call is TRBV2, the J call TRBJ1-2; D may be TRBD1 (6 bases). V lost 4 bases, J lost 8 bases, and 14 bases lay in between. The CDR3 extends over 13 amino acids. Germline values: CDR1 SNHLY, CDR2 FYNNEI. The CDR3 coding sequence is TGTGCCAGCAGTGTTGTACAGGGAGTGGGCTACACCTTC. Its protein is CASSVVQGVGYTF.

Details on this clone: Distinct nucleotide sequences in the sample also encode this CDR3. J is TRBJ1-6 and V is TRBV7-2; TRBD1 matches at 7 bases. This CDR3 is 15 amino acids long. The V segment lost 5 bases and the J segment 5 bases; nucleotides outside the gene matches: 6. Germline V gives CDR1 SGHTA, CDR2 FQGNSA. The CDR3 DNA reads as TGTGCCAGCAGCCTGGACGGGACAGATAATTCACCCCTCCACTTT. Amino acids: CASSLDGTDNSPLHF.

The chain recombines TRBV7-8 with TRBJ1-5; 8 nucleotides line up with TRBD1. The germline CDR1 and CDR2 sequences are SGHVS and FQNEAQ. Unmatched junction bases numbered 6, after V lost 0 bases and J lost 5 bases. The CDR3 extends over 16 amino acids. CDR3 bases: TGTGCCAGCAGCTTAGCTCGAGGGACAGGTCATCAGCCCCAGCATTTT. It is translated as CASSLARGTGHQPQHF.

The V call is TRBV7-2, the J call TRBJ2-2; 9 nucleotides align to TRBD2. J gave up 6 bases and V 5 bases, and 7 bases lay outside the gene matches. Looked up from germline, CDR1 is SGHTA and CDR2 is FQGNSA. The CDR3 has 15 amino acids. The CDR3 spells CASSKGLASAGELFF. CDR3 in DNA: TGTGCCAGCAGCAAGGGACTAGCAAGTGCCGGGGAGCTGTTTTTT. Full variable domain (rest looked up from reference TRBV7-2 and TRBJ2-2): GAGVSQSPSNKVTEKGKDVELRCDPISGHTALYWYRQSLGQGLEFLIYFQGNSAPDKSGLPSDRFSAERTGGSVSTLTIQRTQQEDSAVYLCASSKGLASAGELFFGEGSRLTVL.